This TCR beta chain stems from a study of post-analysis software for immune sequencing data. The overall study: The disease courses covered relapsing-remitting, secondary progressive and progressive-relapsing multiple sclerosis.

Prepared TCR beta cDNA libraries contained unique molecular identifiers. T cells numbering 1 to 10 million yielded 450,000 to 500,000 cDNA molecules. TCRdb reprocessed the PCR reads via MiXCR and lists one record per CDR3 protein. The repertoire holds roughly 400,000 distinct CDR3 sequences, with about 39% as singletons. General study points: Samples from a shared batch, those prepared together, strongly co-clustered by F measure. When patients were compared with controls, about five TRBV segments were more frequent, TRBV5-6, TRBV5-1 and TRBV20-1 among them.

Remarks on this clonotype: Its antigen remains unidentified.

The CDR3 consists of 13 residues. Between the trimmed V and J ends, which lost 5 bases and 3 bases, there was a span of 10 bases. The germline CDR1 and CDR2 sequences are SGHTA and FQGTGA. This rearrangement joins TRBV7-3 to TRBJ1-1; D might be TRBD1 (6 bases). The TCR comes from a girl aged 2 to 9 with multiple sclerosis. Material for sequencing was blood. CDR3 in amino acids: CASSTEGDTEAFF. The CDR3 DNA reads TGTGCCAGCAGCACAGAGGGGGACACTGAAGCTTTCTTT.